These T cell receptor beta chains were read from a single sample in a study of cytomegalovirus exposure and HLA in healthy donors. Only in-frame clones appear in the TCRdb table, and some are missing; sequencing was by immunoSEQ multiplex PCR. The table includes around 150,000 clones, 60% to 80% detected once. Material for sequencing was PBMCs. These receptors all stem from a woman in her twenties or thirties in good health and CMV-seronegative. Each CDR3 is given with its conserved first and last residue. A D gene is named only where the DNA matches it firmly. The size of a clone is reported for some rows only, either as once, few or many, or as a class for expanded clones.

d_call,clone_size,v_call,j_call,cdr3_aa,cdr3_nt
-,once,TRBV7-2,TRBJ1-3,CASSLVAGAGNTIYF,TGTGCCAGCAGCTTAGTGGCAGGGGCTGGAAACACCATATATTTT
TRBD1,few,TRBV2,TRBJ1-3,CASRAGTAGNTIYF,TGTGCCAGCAGAGCCGGGACAGCTGGAAACACCATATATTTT
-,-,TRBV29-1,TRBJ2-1,CGGTALGSYNEQFF,TGCGGAGGCACCGCCCTGGGCTCCTACAATGAGCAGTTCTTC
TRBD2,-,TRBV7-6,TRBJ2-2,CASSERIAGGQNTGELFF,TGTGCCAGCAGCGAGCGAATAGCGGGGGGCCAGAACACCGGGGAGCTGTTTTTT
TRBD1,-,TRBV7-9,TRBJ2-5,CASSSRTGGYGGETQYF,TGTGCCAGCAGCTCGCGGACAGGGGGCTATGGGGGAGAGACCCAGTACTTC
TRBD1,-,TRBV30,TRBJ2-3,CAWSKWQGAGYF,TGTGCCTGGAGTAAGTGGCAGGGGGCCGGGTATTTT
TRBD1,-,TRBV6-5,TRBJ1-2,CASTPRSGGYGYTF,TGTGCCAGCACCCCTAGGTCAGGGGGCTATGGCTACACCTTC
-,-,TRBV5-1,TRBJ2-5,CASSGGGETQYF,TGCGCCAGCAGCGGGGGCGGGGAGACCCAGTACTTC
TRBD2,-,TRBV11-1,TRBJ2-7,CATYPSRRLARHYEQYF,TGTGCCACATACCCTTCCAGGCGACTAGCGAGGCACTACGAGCAGTACTTC
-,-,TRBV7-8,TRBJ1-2,CASSSQQGLRGYTF,TGTGCCAGCAGCTCCCAGCAGGGTTTGCGTGGCTACACCTTC
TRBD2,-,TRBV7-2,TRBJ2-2,CASSLGTSGGNGELFF,TGTGCCAGCAGCTTAGGGACTAGCGGGGGGAACGGGGAGCTGTTTTTT
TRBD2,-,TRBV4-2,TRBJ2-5,CASSQGVAGGNQETQYF,TGTGCCAGCAGCCAAGGAGTCGCGGGGGGTAACCAAGAGACCCAGTACTTC
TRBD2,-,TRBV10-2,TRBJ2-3,CASSVGGGSDTQYF,TGCGCCAGCAGTGTGGGCGGGGGTTCTGATACGCAGTATTTT
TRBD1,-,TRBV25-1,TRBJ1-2,CASMPTGQGYGYTF,TGTGCCAGCATGCCCACGGGACAGGGCTATGGCTACACCTTC
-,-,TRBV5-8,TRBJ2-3,CASSRGRGAGTDTQYF,TGTGCCAGCAGCCGAGGTCGGGGGGCGGGCACAGATACGCAGTATTTT
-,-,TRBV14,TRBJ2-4,CASSQSQGAKNIQYF,TGTGCCAGCAGCCAATCGCAGGGGGCCAAAAACATTCAGTACTTC
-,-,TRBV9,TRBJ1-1,CASSLGGRTEAFF,TGTGCCAGCAGCTTGGGGGGGCGCACTGAAGCTTTCTTT
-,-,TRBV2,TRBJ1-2,CASSEQVGAKYGYTF,TGTGCCAGCAGCGAACAGGTTGGCGCGAAGTATGGCTACACCTTC